These 27 T cell receptor beta chains were all obtained from the same sample, sequenced in a study of cytomegalovirus exposure and HLA in healthy donors. PCR was performed using 60 Vbeta and 13 Jbeta primers. Repertoires were generated with immunoSEQ multiplex PCR, while TCRdb's copy carries only in-frame clones and drops some. The repertoire holds 210,000 or so clones, with around 80% as singletons. The sample comprised PBMCs. The receptors originated from a middle-aged man in good health and CMV-seronegative.

V and J are TRBV27 and TRBJ1-1; D unclear. CDR1 and CDR2 (germline): MNHEY, SMNVEV (reference sequence). The CDR3 contains 13 residues. The V and J ends lost 0 bases and 5 bases respectively, with 7 bases between them. The CDR3 region is CASSLSRQTEAFF. CDR3 DNA sequence: TGTGCCAGCAGTTTATCTCGACAAACTGAAGCTTTCTTT.

The chain combines TRBV4-1 with TRBJ2-2; TRBD2 aligns across 10 bases. Germline CDR1 MGHRA, CDR2 YSYEKL. With 0 bases clipped from V and 3 bases from J, the junction kept 1 base outside the gene matches. The CDR3 is 16 residues long. This chain's CDR3 is CASSQEAGGYTGELFF. The CDR3 DNA reads TGCGCCAGCAGCCAAGAAGCGGGGGGGTACACCGGGGAGCTGTTTTTT.

The chain couples TRBV7-2 to TRBJ2-5, with D possibly being TRBD2 (6 bases). The CDR3 contains 15 residues. Trimming stripped 5 bases from V and 5 bases from J, with 18 bases between. Per the germline V gene, CDR1 is SGHTA and CDR2 is FQGNSA. In DNA form, the CDR3 reads TGTGCCAGCAGCCGACCGGACTACCAGATGGAGACCCAGTACTTC. This encodes CASSRPDYQMETQYF.

The chain combines TRBV6-1 with TRBJ2-1; 8 bases match TRBD2. V shed 5 bases, J shed 6 bases, and the junction held 9 bases outside the gene matches. This CDR3 has 15 amino acids. Germline loops: CDR1 MNHNS, CDR2 SASEGT. Here the CDR3 DNA reads TGTGCCAGCAGTACCTCCGGGACTAGTTTCAATGAGCAGTTCTTC. Translating it yields CASSTSGTSFNEQFF.

The rearrangement uses TRBV19 and TRBJ1-1; 11 bases map to TRBD1. Germline V CDR1 and CDR2: LNHDA, SQIVND (reference sequence). V gave up 4 bases and J gave up 0 bases; unmatched junction bases: 4. The CDR3 is 16 amino acids. For the CDR3, the DNA is TGTGCCAGTAGTACCAGGACAGGGGGCTTGAACACTGAAGCTTTCTTT. Protein: CASSTRTGGLNTEAFF.

The chain combines TRBV2 with TRBJ1-1; no firm D call. V dropped 6 bases and J dropped 1 base, with 12 bases sitting between them. This CDR3 is built from 14 residues. CDR1 SNHLY and CDR2 FYNNEI come from the germline V gene. CDR3 protein: CASRRDRQNTEAFF. The CDR3 DNA reads TGTGCCAGCAGACGAGACCGACAGAACACTGAAGCTTTCTTT.

This clone showed up just once. This chain joins TRBV9 and TRBJ2-7, with 10 bases that match TRBD1. The CDR3 runs to 16 residues. The V segment lost 0 bases and the J segment 6 bases; nucleotides outside the gene matches: 9. From germline, CDR1 is SGDLS and CDR2 YYNGEE. This CDR3 is CASSVVGGQGYGEQYF. Here the CDR3 DNA reads TGTGCCAGCAGCGTAGTAGGGGGACAGGGGTATGGCGAGCAGTACTTC.

The V call is TRBV28, the J call TRBJ2-5, with 14 bases aligning to TRBD2. The CDR3 has 14 residues. CDR1 MDHEN and CDR2 SYDVKM come from the germline V gene. Losses at the gene ends were 9 bases for V and 5 bases for J; bases not matched to a gene: 5. This chain's CDR3 is CASGTSGSFETQYF. The DNA for the CDR3 is TGTGCCAGTGGGACTAGCGGGAGTTTTGAGACCCAGTACTTC.

The CDR3 nucleotides are TGTGCCAGCAGGGGACAGCCCACTGAAGCTTTCTTT. Its translation: CASRGQPTEAFF. The chain has TRBV27 and TRBJ1-1, with 7 bases identical to TRBD1. The CDR3 is made up of 12 amino acids. Germline V gene lookup returns CDR1 MNHEY and CDR2 SMNVEV (reference sequence). J gave up 4 bases and V 6 bases, and 2 bases lay outside the gene matches.

The J gene is TRBJ1-2, the V gene TRBV6-5; the D is unclear. V lost 7 bases and J lost 4, with 13 bases in between. CDR1 MNHEY and CDR2 SVGAGI come from the germline V gene. This CDR3 region has 13 residues. The CDR3 DNA sequence: TGTGCCAGCACCGTACGCGTCGGCTATGGCTACACCTTC. Residues: CASTVRVGYGYTF.

This clone was detected a few times. The rearrangement uses TRBV9 and TRBJ2-3; weak D call: TRBD2 (6 bases). Germline V CDR1 and CDR2: SGDLS, YYNGEE. This CDR3 spans 15 amino acids. Trimming shortened V by 4 bases and J by 6 bases, and 18 bases separated the two germline ends. CDR3 region: CASSPRGVRGDTQYF. DNA for the CDR3: TGTGCCAGCAGCCCACGCGGGGTCCGGGGGGATACGCAGTATTTT.

This clone was seen more than once but under ten times. This chain connects TRBV7-6 to TRBJ1-1; no firm D call. The V gene lost 3 bases and the J gene lost 0 bases, with 8 bases spanning the gap. This CDR3 comprises 14 residues. Germline loops: CDR1 SGHVS, CDR2 FNYEAQ. The CDR3 DNA reads as TGTGCCAGCAGCTTGAGCGGGATGAACACTGAAGCTTTCTTT. It encodes CASSLSGMNTEAFF.

The V and J genes are TRBV2 and TRBJ2-2, with 7 nucleotides matching TRBD1. CDR1 is SNHLY, CDR2 FYNNEI, per germline. Trimming took 8 bases from V and 6 from J; bases not matched to a gene: 6. CDR3 length equals 13 residues. In DNA form, the CDR3 reads TGTGCCAGCGTCGGTCAGGGGGCCGGGGAGCTGTTTTTT. It encodes CASVGQGAGELFF.

V is TRBV2 and J is TRBJ2-5; 8 nucleotides align to TRBD1. Germline V gene lookup returns CDR1 SNHLY and CDR2 FYNNEI. J gave up 5 bases and V 6 bases, and 8 bases lay outside the gene matches. The CDR3 contains 14 residues. CDR3: CASSPGGGGETQYF. The CDR3, as DNA: TGTGCCAGCAGCCCAGGGGGCGGCGGGGAGACCCAGTACTTC.

In DNA form, the CDR3 reads TGTGCCAGCAGTACACCCGGGACAGGGTGGAAACTGTTTTTT. Translation gives CASSTPGTGWKLFF. The chain recombines TRBV6-1 with TRBJ1-4, with 9 bases that match TRBD1. Germline CDR1 is MNHNS and CDR2 is SASEGT. The CDR3 contains 14 residues. The trim removed 5 bases at V and 11 bases at J, leaving 9 bases unmatched.

The chain recombines TRBV7-9 with TRBJ2-5; 10 nucleotides align to TRBD1. This CDR3 region has 15 residues. V lost 11 bases, J lost 4 bases, and 13 bases stayed unmatched. Per germline, CDR1 SEHNR and CDR2 FQNEAQ (reference sequence). DNA of the CDR3: TGTGCCGGCTCCGGAGGGACAGGGGCTGGAGAGACCCAGTACTTC. Protein: CAGSGGTGAGETQYF.

The chain uses TRBV6-4 and TRBJ2-1, with TRBD2 identical over 12 bases. The CDR3 has 14 residues. With V trimmed by 6 bases and J by 8 bases, 5 bases remained unmatched. Per the germline V gene, CDR1 is MRHNA and CDR2 is SNTAGT. CDR3 bases: TGTGCCAGCAGCCTAGCGGGAGGGCCGGATGAGCAGTTCTTC. This gives the protein CASSLAGGPDEQFF.

The J gene is TRBJ1-4, the V gene TRBV27; 8 nucleotides agree with TRBD1. Germline V lookup: CDR1 MNHEY, CDR2 SMNVEV (reference sequence). The CDR3 spans 15 residues. The junction had 7 bases not matched to a gene; V was cut back by 3 bases and J by 7 bases. CDR3 coding DNA: TGTGCCAGCAGTTTCACAGGGGGTCGGGCTGAAAAACTGTTTTTT. This gives the protein CASSFTGGRAEKLFF.

The gene calls are TRBV7-9 and TRBJ1-6; D gene unclear. The V gene lost 5 bases and the J gene lost 14 bases, with 16 bases spanning the gap. This CDR3 has 13 residues. CDR1 and CDR2 (germline): SEHNR, FQNEAQ (reference sequence). The CDR3 protein is CASSLPRTGSLHF. The CDR3 bases are TGTGCCAGCAGCCTCCCAAGGACGGGATCCCTCCACTTT.

The V and J genes are TRBV6-5 and TRBJ2-6; D not resolved. Trimming removed 2 bases at V and 0 bases at J, with 5 bases between. The V gene's germline CDR1 is MNHEY and CDR2 SVGAGI. The length of the CDR3 is 15 residues. The CDR3 reads CASSYEFSGANVLTF. For the CDR3, the DNA is TGTGCCAGCAGTTACGAGTTCTCTGGGGCCAACGTCCTGACTTTC.

This clone was observed once. This chain uses TRBV27 with TRBJ2-7; D uncertain. Germline assignment: CDR1 MNHEY and CDR2 SMNVEV (reference sequence). Trimming took 2 bases from V and 4 from J, leaving 9 bases between them. This CDR3 region has 13 residues. As DNA, the CDR3 is TGTGCCAGCAGTTTAAATCAGTTATACGAGCAGTACTTC. Residues: CASSLNQLYEQYF.

This chain uses TRBV10-3 with TRBJ2-2; 10 bases are a match to TRBD2. The V segment lost 10 bases and the J segment 2 bases; nucleotides outside the gene matches: 4. CDR3 length: 14 residues. Per germline, CDR1 ENHRY and CDR2 SYGVKD. The CDR3, as DNA: TGTGCCACCAGCGGGAGGGAAAACACCGGGGAGCTGTTTTTT. Encoded protein: CATSGRENTGELFF.

V is TRBV7-9 and J is TRBJ2-7; the D gene is possibly TRBD1 (6 bases). Trimming took 5 bases from V and 4 from J, leaving 9 bases between them. CDR1 is SEHNR and CDR2 is FQNEAQ in the germline V gene (reference sequence). The CDR3 is 12 residues long. CDR3 protein: CASSHRDYEQYF. CDR3 DNA: TGTGCCAGCAGCCACAGGGATTACGAGCAGTACTTC. The entire variable domain, with the rest obtained from reference TRBV7-9 and TRBJ2-7, is as follows: DTGVSQNPRHKITKRGQNVTFRCDPISEHNRLYWYRQTLGQGPEFLTYFQNEAQLEKSRLLSDRFSAERPKGSFSTLEIQRTEQGDSAMYLCASSHRDYEQYFGPGTRLTVT.

This chain uses TRBV6-6 with TRBJ2-7, with 9 positions matching TRBD1. Trimming removed 7 bases from V and 3 bases from J; junction bases left unmatched: 1. Germline V gives CDR1 MNHNY, CDR2 SVGAGI (reference sequence). This CDR3 has 12 residues. This CDR3 is CASMGQGYEQYF. The CDR3 DNA follows: TGTGCCAGCATGGGACAGGGCTACGAGCAGTACTTC.

This clone appeared once. The CDR3 protein is CAIGGTSGVEETQYF. CDR3 DNA sequence: TGTGCCATCGGCGGGACTAGCGGGGTAGAAGAGACCCAGTACTTC. The chain links TRBV10-3 to TRBJ2-5; 13 positions agree with TRBD2. Germline V lookup: CDR1 ENHRY, CDR2 SYGVKD. The CDR3 has 15 amino acids. J was trimmed by 3 bases and V by 8 bases; bases with no gene match: 6.

The chain uses TRBV13 and TRBJ1-1, with D unclear. This CDR3 has 13 amino acids. Germline lookup yields CDR1 PRHDT and CDR2 FYEKMQ (reference sequence). V was shortened by 0 bases and J by 5 bases, with 7 bases between the two germline ends. DNA for the CDR3: TGTGCCAGCAGCTTAGGGCGGGTTACTGAAGCTTTCTTT. This sequence encodes CASSLGRVTEAFF.

The CDR3 DNA reads TGTGCCAGCAGTCTTATTGCTCTAGGGGAGCTGTTTTTT. Translation: CASSLIALGELFF. The rearrangement joins TRBV27 to TRBJ2-2, with D uncertain. V lost 5 bases and J lost 8, with 12 bases in between. This CDR3 has 13 residues. The germline gives CDR1 MNHEY, CDR2 SMNVEV (reference sequence).